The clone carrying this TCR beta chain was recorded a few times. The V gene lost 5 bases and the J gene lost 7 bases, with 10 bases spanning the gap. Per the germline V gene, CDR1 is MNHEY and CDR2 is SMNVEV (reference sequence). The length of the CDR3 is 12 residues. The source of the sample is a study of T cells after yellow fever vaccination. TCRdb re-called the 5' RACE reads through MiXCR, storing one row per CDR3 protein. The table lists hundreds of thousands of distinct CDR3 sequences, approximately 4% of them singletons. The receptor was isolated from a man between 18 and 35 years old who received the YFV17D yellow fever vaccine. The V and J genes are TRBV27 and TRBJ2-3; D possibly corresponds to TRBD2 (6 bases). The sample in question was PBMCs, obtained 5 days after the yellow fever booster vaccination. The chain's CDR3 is CASSQGLHTQYF. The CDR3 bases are TGTGCCAGCAGTCAGGGACTGCATACGCAGTATTTT.